These 23 T cell receptor beta chains originate from one sample sequenced in a study of identical twins. TCRdb independently ran MiXCR on the 5' RACE reads; one entry per CDR3 protein. The sample has just over 500,000 distinct CDR3 sequences, approximately 22% seen once. The same specimen was also included in a second study, on T cells expressing NK-cell markers.

The sequencing sample was made of CD4+ T cells sorted from blood. Receptor source: a woman aged 18-35 years in good health.

A remark on this clonotype: With a much larger clone just one base away, this may be a read error. The gene calls are TRBV20-1 and TRBJ2-1; D is tentatively TRBD1 or TRBD2 (5 bases each). The CDR3 has 12 amino acids. Germline V gives CDR1 DFQATT, CDR2 SNEGSKA (reference sequence). As DNA, the CDR3 is TGCAGTGCCTCGTCAGACCCGGGGCTAGTGCTCTTC. This encodes CSASSDPGLVLF.

The CDR3 loop reads CASSETAPGDTQYF. The CDR3 nucleotides are TGCGCCAGCAGCGAGACAGCCCCAGGTGATACGCAGTATTTT. This chain uses TRBV5-1 with TRBJ2-3, with D perhaps TRBD1 (5 bases). This CDR3 is built from 14 residues. Germline CDR1 SGHRS, CDR2 YFSETQ. Trimming stripped 4 bases from V and 6 bases from J, with 15 bases between. The complete variable domain, with remaining parts taken from reference TRBV5-1 and TRBJ2-3, reads KAGVTQTPRYLIKTRGQQVTLSCSPISGHRSVSWYQQTPGQGLQFLFEYFSETQRNKGNFPGRFSGRQFSNSRSEMNVSTLELGDSALYLCASSETAPGDTQYFGPGTRLTVL.

The rearrangement links TRBV20-1 to TRBJ2-1; TRBD2 matches at 9 bases. Germline V gene sequence: CDR1 DFQATT, CDR2 SNEGSKA (reference sequence). V trimming: 5 bases; J trimming: 4 bases; junction bases outside the gene matches: 9. CDR3 size: 15 residues. CDR3 loop: CSAPPLAGSYNEQFF. In DNA, the CDR3 is TGCAGTGCTCCCCCCCTAGCGGGGTCGTACAATGAGCAGTTCTTC.

This clonotype was detected many times. The V gene is TRBV12-3 or TRBV12-4, the J gene TRBJ2-5; D is ambiguous. There are 11 residues in the CDR3. Trimming took off 3 bases at V and 7 bases at J, with 6 bases between the two ends. CDR3 bases: TGTGCCAGCAGTTTCGCGTGGACCCAGTACTTC. Its translation is CASSFAWTQYF.

The rearrangement uses TRBV7-8 and TRBJ2-5; the D call may be TRBD1 or TRBD2 (6 bases each). Germline values: CDR1 SGHVS, CDR2 FQNEAQ. The CDR3 is made up of 17 amino acids. Trimming cost V 7 bases and J 2 bases, with 23 bases left between them. DNA for the CDR3: TGTGCCAGCACCTTTGGGGGGCGAAACGGGCAGCAAGAGACCCAGTACTTC. The encoded protein is CASTFGGRNGQQETQYF. Supplemented by reference TRBV7-8 and TRBJ2-5, the full variable domain reads GAGVSQSPRYKVAKRGQDVALRCDPISGHVSLFWYQQALGQGPEFLTYFQNEAQLDKSGLPSDRFFAERPEGSVSTLKIQRTQQEDSAVYLCASTFGGRNGQQETQYFGPGTRLLVL.

The genes are TRBV7-9 and TRBJ2-4; D is ambiguous. The germline V gene encodes CDR1 SEHNR and CDR2 FQNEAQ (reference sequence). This CDR3 contains 12 residues. Trimming stripped 1 base from V and 10 bases from J, with 8 bases between. In nucleotides, the CDR3 is TGTGCCAGCAGCTTAGAGGATAGGATTCAGTACTTC. Its protein product is CASSLEDRIQYF. Full variable domain (missing parts from reference TRBV7-9 and TRBJ2-4): DTGVSQNPRHKITKRGQNVTFRCDPISEHNRLYWYRQTLGQGPEFLTYFQNEAQLEKSRLLSDRFSAERPKGSFSTLEIQRTEQGDSAMYLCASSLEDRIQYFGAGTRLSVL.

V is TRBV12-3 or TRBV12-4 and J is TRBJ1-1; 9 positions match TRBD1. The CDR3 has 14 residues. J gave up 4 bases and V 6 bases, and 6 bases lay outside the gene matches. The CDR3 loop reads CASRGTGSGTEAFF. For the CDR3, the DNA is TGTGCCAGCAGAGGGACAGGGTCGGGCACTGAAGCTTTCTTT.

This sequence joins TRBV6-5 and TRBJ1-1; D is ambiguous. Germline loops: CDR1 MNHEY, CDR2 SVGAGI. CDR3 size: 12 residues. Trimming shortened V by 6 bases and J by 4 bases, and 9 bases separated the two germline ends. The CDR3 here is CASRSILTEAFF. CDR3 sequence (DNA): TGTGCCAGCAGATCCATCCTCACTGAAGCTTTCTTT.

The sample holds one count of this clonotype. This chain links TRBV27 with TRBJ2-1; TRBD2 matches 9 bases. This CDR3 is built from 15 residues. V trimming: 11 bases; J trimming: 5 bases; junction bases outside the gene matches: 13. Germline-derived CDR1 and CDR2 are MNHEY and SMNVEV (reference sequence). Written as DNA, the CDR3 is TGTGCCTCAACGAGCGGGAGGACGAGTAACAATGAGCAGTTCTTC. Its translation is CASTSGRTSNNEQFF.

This rearrangement joins TRBV10-3 to TRBJ1-5; D gene unclear. This CDR3 contains 16 residues. Germline V gene lookup returns CDR1 ENHRY and CDR2 SYGVKD. Trimming left V 0 bases short and J 7 bases short, with 16 bases between. CDR3 sequence (DNA): TGTGCCATCAGTGAGTCGATGTCGGAGTCAGAACAGCCCCAGCATTTT. Translation: CAISESMSESEQPQHF.

This clonotype was seen a handful of times. The gene calls are TRBV7-6 and TRBJ2-7, with a possible D match to TRBD2 (6 bases). Between the trimmed V and J ends, which lost 0 bases and 5 bases, there was a span of 8 bases. Germline CDR1 and CDR2: SGHVS and FNYEAQ. The CDR3 sequence is 13 residues long. CDR3 sequence reads: CASSLAAGHEQYF. DNA for the CDR3: TGTGCCAGCAGCTTAGCCGCGGGGCACGAGCAGTACTTC. Looking up the rest from reference TRBV7-6 and TRBJ2-7 gives the full variable domain: GAGVSQSPRYKVTKRGQDVALRCDPISGHVSLYWYRQALGQGPEFLTYFNYEAQQDKSGLPNDRFSAERPEGSISTLTIQRTEQRDSAMYRCASSLAAGHEQYFGPGTRLTVT.

The rearrangement joins TRBV12-3 or TRBV12-4 to TRBJ1-1, with no clear D. The germline V and J ends were trimmed by 3 bases and 10 bases, with 15 bases remaining between them. The CDR3 has 13 amino acids. The CDR3 region is CASSFEGSVAAFF. The CDR3 region has the DNA TGTGCCAGCAGTTTTGAAGGGTCGGTCGCAGCTTTCTTT.

Written as DNA, the CDR3 is TGTGCCAGCAGGAGAGATCTTAACAGGGGAAATGGCTACACCTTC. It translates to CASRRDLNRGNGYTF. The chain uses TRBV27 and TRBJ1-2; 7 bases match TRBD1. The CDR3 covers 15 residues. Germline V gives CDR1 MNHEY, CDR2 SMNVEV (reference sequence). The ends lost 6 bases at V and 6 bases at J; junction bases unmatched: 13.

The table lists this clonotype with a few counts. The V call is TRBV7-9, the J call TRBJ2-1; 8 bases match TRBD2. The length of the CDR3 is 16 residues. The V and J ends lost 2 bases and 7 bases, in that order; junction bases with no gene match: 10. Germline CDR1 is SEHNR and CDR2 is FQNEAQ (reference sequence). The CDR3 DNA sequence: TGTGCCAGCAGCTTACGACCAGCGGGAGTAGGTAATGAGCAGTTCTTC. Residues: CASSLRPAGVGNEQFF.

This clonotype appeared a few times. The chain is built from TRBV20-1 and TRBJ1-2; perhaps TRBD1 as D (5 bases). The ends were cut back, 5 bases at V and 2 bases at J, with 12 bases in the middle. CDR1 and CDR2 (germline): DFQATT, SNEGSKA (reference sequence). There are 13 residues in the CDR3. The CDR3, as DNA: TGCAGTGCTGTGGGGGGATTCAACTATGGCTACACCTTC. It encodes CSAVGGFNYGYTF.

The V and J genes are TRBV7-9 and TRBJ1-1; D not resolved. The CDR3 is made up of 13 amino acids. Trimming left V 5 bases short and J 2 bases short, with 9 bases between. From germline, CDR1 is SEHNR and CDR2 FQNEAQ (reference sequence). CDR3 loop: CASSPKANTEAFF. The CDR3 DNA is TGTGCCAGCAGCCCAAAGGCAAACACTGAAGCTTTCTTT.

V usage is TRBV7-9 and J usage is TRBJ2-3; maybe TRBD1 (7 bases). Germline V lookup: CDR1 SEHNR, CDR2 FQNEAQ (reference sequence). Between the trimmed V and J ends, which lost 5 bases and 6 bases, there was a span of 15 bases. The CDR3 spans 14 residues. CDR3: CASSRRTGGDTQYF. The CDR3 DNA reads TGTGCCAGCAGCCGTCGGACAGGAGGGGATACGCAGTATTTT.

This chain links TRBV5-1 with TRBJ2-7, with 10 positions matching TRBD2. Germline-derived CDR1 and CDR2 are SGHRS and YFSETQ. V dropped 3 bases and J dropped 4; count of bases not matched to a gene: 7. The CDR3 extends over 15 amino acids. This CDR3 reads CASSSAAGGTYEQYF. Here the CDR3 DNA reads TGCGCCAGCAGCTCCGCAGCGGGAGGGACGTACGAGCAGTACTTC.

This clonotype came up a few times. The CDR3 nucleotides are TGTGCCAGCAGCCACGGAAACACCATATATTTT. Residues: CASSHGNTIYF. V is TRBV3-1 and J is TRBJ1-3; D gene uncertain. Trimming removed 3 bases at V and 4 bases at J, with 1 base between. This CDR3 comprises 11 residues. Germline CDR1 and CDR2: LGHDT and YNNKEL (reference sequence).

The rearrangement links TRBV10-3 to TRBJ2-7; D might be TRBD1 (6 bases). Trimming left V 8 bases short and J 5 bases short, with 13 bases between. The CDR3 has 12 residues. Germline-derived CDR1 and CDR2 are ENHRY and SYGVKD. The DNA of the CDR3 is TGTGCCATCCGGAGTTCAGGGGACGAGCAGTACTTC. It translates to CAIRSSGDEQYF.

This clonotype has only a few counts. CDR3 coding DNA: TGCAGCGTCTGGACAGTCTATGGCTACACCTTC. It translates to CSVWTVYGYTF. The genes are TRBV29-1 and TRBJ1-2; D may be TRBD1 (6 bases). V gave up 6 bases and J gave up 4 bases, with 9 bases separating them. The CDR3 is 11 amino acids. CDR1 and CDR2 (germline): SQVTM, ANQGSEA.

V usage is TRBV9 and J usage is TRBJ1-1; 9 nucleotides match TRBD1. The trim removed 2 bases at V and 5 bases at J, leaving 4 bases unmatched. This CDR3 has 14 residues. CDR1 and CDR2 from the germline V gene are SGDLS and YYNGEE. Here the CDR3 reads CASSVSGQGTEAFF. In nucleotides, the CDR3 is TGTGCCAGCAGCGTTTCAGGACAGGGGACTGAAGCTTTCTTT.

The chain recombines TRBV15 with TRBJ1-5; tentatively, D is TRBD1 (5 bases). Germline V lookup: CDR1 LNHNV, CDR2 YYDKDF (reference sequence). V was cut by 0 bases and J by 0 bases, with 12 bases left in between. The CDR3 spans 17 residues. CDR3 sequence (DNA): TGTGCCACCAGCAGAGATCCGACAGCGAATAGCAATCAGCCCCAGCATTTT. This codes for CATSRDPTANSNQPQHF.